This T cell receptor (beta chain) came from a study of radiation and T cells in renal cell carcinoma. Findings and caveats of the study: Baseline intratumoral clonotype presence is unknown without pretreatment biopsies. Top tumor clonotypes rose in blood 2 weeks post-radiation, then contracted.

TCRdb keeps only in-frame clones here, not all; method: immunoSEQ multiplex PCR. The sample carries 120,000 to 150,000 clones, around four fifths recorded once. Described time point: baseline pretreatment blood. The treatment was: 15 Gy SBRT to primary tumor, nephrectomy 4 weeks later. The CDR3 contains 15 residues. Trimming pared 2 bases from V and 6 bases from J, leaving 18 bases between. The germline CDR1 and CDR2 sequences are SGHDT and YYEEEE. The sample holds one count of this clone. Antigen unknown. This sequence joins TRBV5-6 and TRBJ2-7, with a tentative D call TRBD2 (6 bases). This receptor was identified in a woman aged 45 to 65 with renal cell carcinoma. This material consisted of blood, taken from a patient whose treatment included radiotherapy and nephrectomy. Here the CDR3 reads CASSFGLPPAGEQYF. Here the CDR3 DNA reads TGTGCCAGCAGCTTCGGACTACCACCAGCGGGCGAGCAGTACTTC. Combining the CDR3 with reference TRBV5-6 and TRBJ2-7 gives the whole variable domain DAGVTQSPTHLIKTRGQQVTLRCSPKSGHDTVSWYQQALGQGPQFIFQYYEEEERQRGNFPDRFSGHQFPNYSSELNVNALLLGDSALYLCASSFGLPPAGEQYFGPGTRLTVT.